The rows below give T cell receptor beta chains drawn from one sample of a study of beta chain features in type 1 diabetes. Repertoires were generated with immunoSEQ multiplex PCR, while TCRdb's copy carries only in-frame clones and drops some. Counted here are 150,000 to 180,000 clones, about a tenth occurring once; the ten biggest clones make up under 0.55%. The source material was central memory CD4+ T cells from blood. These receptors originate from a man aged 25-45 years with type 1 diabetes. Both conserved end residues are part of each CDR3. The order of the fields is clone size, D gene, J gene, V gene, CDR3 protein, CDR3 DNA. A D gene is named only where the DNA matches it firmly. Only some rows state a clone size, as once, few, many or a class for expanded clones.

>NA|TRBD2|TRBJ2-7|TRBV7-2
CASSQAGDMVGEQYF
TGCGCCAGCAGCCAGGCGGGAGACATGGTGGGGGAGCAGTACTTC
>NA|TRBD2|TRBJ2-5|TRBV7-2
CASSSGLAGDGTQYF
TGTGCCAGCAGCTCGGGACTAGCGGGAGACGGGACCCAGTACTTC
>NA|NA|TRBJ2-5|TRBV5-1
CASSLGRQETQYF
TGCGCCAGCAGCTTGGGGCGGCAAGAGACCCAGTACTTC
>few|NA|TRBJ1-3|TRBV7-9
CASSFQGGNTIYF
TGTGCCAGCAGCTTCCAGGGTGGAAACACCATATATTTT
>NA|NA|TRBJ2-1|TRBV5-1
CASSHVDGTYTYNEQFF
TGCGCCAGCAGCCATGTCGACGGGACTTATACCTACAATGAGCAGTTCTTC
>few|TRBD2|TRBJ2-5|TRBV18
CASSRSGKQETQYF
TGTGCCAGCTCACGTAGCGGGAAGCAAGAGACCCAGTACTTC
>few|NA|TRBJ2-5|TRBV20-1
CSAMSETQYF
TGCAGTGCTATGTCGGAGACCCAGTACTTC
>few|NA|TRBJ1-1|TRBV7-2
CASSPQQESEAFF
TGTGCCAGCAGCCCACAACAGGAGTCTGAAGCTTTCTTT
>NA|NA|TRBJ2-7|TRBV27
CASSLLSGSSGEQYF
TGTGCCAGCAGTCTCCTGTCCGGATCGTCGGGTGAGCAGTACTTC
>few|TRBD2|TRBJ2-7|TRBV5-6
CASSLRGAYEQYF
TGTGCCAGCAGCCTCCGGGGGGCCTACGAGCAGTACTTC
>NA|NA|TRBJ2-7|TRBV7-9
CASSLQGPYEQYF
TGTGCCAGCAGCTTACAGGGTCCCTACGAGCAGTACTTC
>few|NA|TRBJ2-2|TRBV4-2
CASSPGLGRPGELFF
TGTGCCAGCAGCCCGGGACTTGGACGGCCCGGGGAGCTGTTTTTT
>NA|NA|TRBJ1-2|TRBV29-1
CSVGGQDYGYTF
TGCAGCGTTGGAGGACAAGACTATGGCTACACCTTC
>few|NA|TRBJ2-5|TRBV7-9
CASSPGTAQETQYF
TGTGCCAGCAGCCCTGGGACTGCTCAAGAGACCCAGTACTTC
>NA|NA|TRBJ1-1|TRBV18
CASSPGLGDLTEAFF
TGTGCCAGCTCACCGGGCCTCGGGGATCTGACTGAAGCTTTCTTT
>NA|NA|TRBJ2-7|TRBV14
CASSQGHRPYEQYF
TGTGCCAGCAGCCAAGGTCACAGGCCCTACGAGCAGTACTTC
>NA|TRBD2|TRBJ2-1|TRBV27
CASSLFASGRRNEQFF
TGTGCCAGCAGTTTATTTGCTAGCGGGAGGAGAAATGAGCAGTTCTTC
>few|NA|TRBJ2-3|TRBV5-1
CASLAGEAQTDTQYF
TGCGCCAGCTTAGCCGGGGAAGCGCAAACAGATACGCAGTATTTT
>NA|TRBD2|TRBJ2-1|TRBV9
CASSVGIAGEHDEQFF
TGTGCCAGCAGCGTAGGGATAGCGGGAGAACACGATGAGCAGTTCTTC
>few|NA|TRBJ2-5|TRBV28
CASSFSGEETQYF
TGTGCCAGCAGTTTTTCCGGGGAAGAGACCCAGTACTTC
>NA|NA|TRBJ1-5|TRBV6-1
CASSPPGGWQPQHF
TGTGCCAGCAGCCCACCAGGAGGGTGGCAGCCCCAGCATTTT
>few|NA|TRBJ1-2|TRBV28
CASSLWTPNYGYTF
TGTGCCAGCAGTCTCTGGACACCGAACTATGGCTACACCTTC
>once|TRBD2|TRBJ2-7|TRBV19
CASSGAAGTTNYEQYF
TGTGCCAGTAGTGGAGCTGCTGGGACTACCAACTACGAGCAGTACTTC
>few|NA|TRBJ2-2|TRBV2
CASSYTGELFF
TGTGCCAGCTCATACACCGGGGAGCTGTTTTTT
>NA|NA|TRBJ2-7|TRBV18
CASSQGLTYEQYF
TGTGCCAGCTCTCAGGGACTTACCTACGAGCAGTACTTC
>NA|TRBD1|TRBJ2-7|TRBV7-2
CASSLGDRQRYEQYF
TGTGCCAGCAGCTTAGGGGACAGGCAAAGATACGAGCAGTACTTC
>NA|NA|TRBJ2-4|TRBV5-4
CASSFLSPSGAKNIQYF
TGTGCCAGCAGCTTTCTTTCCCCTTCAGGGGCCAAAAACATTCAGTACTTC
>few|TRBD1|TRBJ1-1|TRBV18
CASSPRGPEAFF
TGTGCCAGCTCACCGAGGGGGCCTGAAGCTTTCTTT
>NA|NA|TRBJ2-5|TRBV5-1
CASSLDLQETQYF
TGCGCCAGCAGCTTGGACCTACAAGAGACCCAGTACTTC